The clone carrying this T cell receptor (beta chain) has just a few counts. Antigen unknown. As to time point: persistent/refractory GD, antithyroid drugs over 5 years with positive TRAb. PBMCs were the source of the RNA used for TCR sequencing. Per the germline V gene, CDR1 is LNHDA and CDR2 is SQIVND (reference sequence). The CDR3 contains 12 residues. The ends were cut back, 7 bases at V and 6 bases at J, with 9 bases in the middle. The sample is drawn from a study of regulatory T cells in long-lasting Graves disease. Study-wide results and caveats: The researchers studied only peripheral blood, not thyroid tissue.

The authors built TCR beta libraries using iRepertoire HTBI primers and Arm-PCR of CDR3 regions. One entry per CDR3 protein, called by TCRdb with MiXCR from the multiplex PCR reads. The data contain about 400,000 distinct CDR3 sequences, less than 25% of them seen just once; the ten biggest clones take up 20% to 25%. The chain is built from TRBV19 and TRBJ2-2; a possible D gene is TRBD1 (5 bases). The clonotype comes from a female donor with Graves disease. The source was peripheral blood mononuclear cells (PBMCs), collected when the disease was refractory, from a patient treated with antithyroid drugs. This chain's CDR3 is CASNRGAGELFF. The CDR3 nucleotides are TGTGCCAGTAATAGGGGCGCCGGGGAGCTGTTTTTT. The whole variable domain, remainder taken from reference TRBV19 and TRBJ2-2, is DGGITQSPKYLFRKEGQNVTLSCEQNLNHDAMYWYRQDPGQGLRLIYYSQIVNDFQKGDIAEGYSVSREKKESFPLTVTSAQKNPTAFYLCASNRGAGELFFGEGSRLTVL.